This TCR beta chain was identified in a study of shared clonotypes between healthy human individuals. Study-wide context: Three CD4 naive, three CD4 memory, two CD8 naive and one CD8 memory plate were used per donor. Broader study findings: The study found approximately 5% of naive CD4 clonotypes shared across several donors.

Regarding this clone: What it recognizes is unknown.

Between the trimmed V and J ends, which lost 5 bases and 7 bases, there was a span of 12 bases. CDR3 length: 13 amino acids. Germline CDR1 reads MNHEY; CDR2 reads SVGAGI. Per the original methods: Filtering of immunoSEQ junctional sequences could not match full-length read filtering. Using immunoSEQ multiplex PCR, the repertoire was profiled, and TCRdb retains in-frame clones only, with some absent. The V and J calls and clone size were taken over from that table, and D and trimming were inferred from the DNA. This table holds 2 million to 2.5 million clones, 93% found once. The J gene is TRBJ1-3, the V gene TRBV6-5, with D uncertain. The sequencing sample was made of naive CD4+ T cells from PBMCs. Indicated subset: CD45RA+ positively selected. The source is a man in his late teens or twenties in good health. Some clones in this sample may be carry-over from other donors' samples. The CDR3 DNA follows: TGTGCCAGCAGTGAGTCGACACGTAACACCATATATTTT. It encodes CASSESTRNTIYF.